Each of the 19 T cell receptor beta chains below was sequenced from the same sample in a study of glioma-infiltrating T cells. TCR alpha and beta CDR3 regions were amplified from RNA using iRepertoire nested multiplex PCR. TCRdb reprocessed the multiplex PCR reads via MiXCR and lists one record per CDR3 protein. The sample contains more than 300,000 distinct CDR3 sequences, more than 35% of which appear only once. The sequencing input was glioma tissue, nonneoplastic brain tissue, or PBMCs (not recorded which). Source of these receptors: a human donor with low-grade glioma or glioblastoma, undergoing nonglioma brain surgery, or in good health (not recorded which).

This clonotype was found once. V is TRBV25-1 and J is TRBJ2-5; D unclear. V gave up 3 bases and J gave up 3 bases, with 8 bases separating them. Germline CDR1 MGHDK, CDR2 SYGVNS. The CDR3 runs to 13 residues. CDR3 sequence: CASSDGLKETQYF. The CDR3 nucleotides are TGTGCCAGCAGTGACGGGCTAAAAGAGACCCAGTACTTC.

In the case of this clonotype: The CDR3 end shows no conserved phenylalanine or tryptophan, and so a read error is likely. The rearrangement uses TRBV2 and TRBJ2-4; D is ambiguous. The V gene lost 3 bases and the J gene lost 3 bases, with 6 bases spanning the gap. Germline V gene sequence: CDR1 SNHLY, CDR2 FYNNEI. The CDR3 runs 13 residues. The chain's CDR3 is CASSDRYKNIQYL. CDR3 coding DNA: TGTGCCAGCAGTGACCGTTACAAAAACATTCAGTACCTC.

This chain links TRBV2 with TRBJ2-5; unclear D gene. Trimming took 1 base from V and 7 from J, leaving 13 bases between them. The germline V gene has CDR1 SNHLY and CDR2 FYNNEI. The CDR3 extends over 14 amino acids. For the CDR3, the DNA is TGTGCCAGCAGTGAAGGGGCCACGCCAGGGACCCAGTACTTC. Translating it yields CASSEGATPGTQYF.

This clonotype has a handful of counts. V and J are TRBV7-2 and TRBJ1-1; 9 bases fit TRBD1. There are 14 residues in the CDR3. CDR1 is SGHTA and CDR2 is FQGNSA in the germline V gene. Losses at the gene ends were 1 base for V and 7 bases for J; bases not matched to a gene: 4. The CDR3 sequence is CASSLGTGGREAFF. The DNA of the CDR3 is TGTGCCAGCAGCTTAGGTACAGGGGGCCGTGAAGCTTTCTTT.

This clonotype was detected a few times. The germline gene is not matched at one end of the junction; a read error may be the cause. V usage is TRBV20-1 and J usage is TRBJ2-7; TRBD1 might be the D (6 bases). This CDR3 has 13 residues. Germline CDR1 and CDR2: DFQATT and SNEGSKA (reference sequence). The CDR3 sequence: CSARALQGSKGTF. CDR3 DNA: TGCAGTGCTAGAGCCCTACAGGGTTCGAAGGGAACCTTC.

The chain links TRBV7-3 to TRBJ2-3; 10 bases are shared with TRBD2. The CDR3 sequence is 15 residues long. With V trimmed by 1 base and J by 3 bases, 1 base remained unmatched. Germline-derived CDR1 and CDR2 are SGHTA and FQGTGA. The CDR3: CASSLISGGTDTQYF. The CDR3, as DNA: TGTGCCAGCAGCTTAATTAGCGGGGGGACAGATACGCAGTATTTT.

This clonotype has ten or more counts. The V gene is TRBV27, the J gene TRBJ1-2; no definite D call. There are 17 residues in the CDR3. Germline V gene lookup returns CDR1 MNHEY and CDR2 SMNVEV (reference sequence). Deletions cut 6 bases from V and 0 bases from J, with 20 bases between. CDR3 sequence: CASRPLPGWGTNYGYTF. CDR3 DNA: TGTGCCAGCAGGCCCCTACCCGGCTGGGGAACTAACTATGGCTACACCTTC.

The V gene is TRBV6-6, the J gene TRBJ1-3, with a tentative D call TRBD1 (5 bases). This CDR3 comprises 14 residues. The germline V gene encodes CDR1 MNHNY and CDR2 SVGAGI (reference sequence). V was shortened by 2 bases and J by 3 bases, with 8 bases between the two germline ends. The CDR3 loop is CASSYRDYGNTIYF. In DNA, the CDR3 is TGTGCCAGCAGTTACAGGGACTATGGAAACACCATATATTTT.

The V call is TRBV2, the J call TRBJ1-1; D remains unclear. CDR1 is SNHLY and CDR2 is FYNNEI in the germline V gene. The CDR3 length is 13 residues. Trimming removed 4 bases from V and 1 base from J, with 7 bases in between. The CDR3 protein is CASSVEENTEAFF. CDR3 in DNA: TGTGCCAGCAGTGTTGAAGAGAACACTGAAGCTTTCTTT.

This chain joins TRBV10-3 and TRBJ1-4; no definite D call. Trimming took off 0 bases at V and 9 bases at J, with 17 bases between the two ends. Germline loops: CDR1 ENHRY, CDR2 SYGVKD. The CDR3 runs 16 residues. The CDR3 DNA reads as TGTGCCATCAGTGAGTCGCTCTTGGGATCCCCGAAAAAACTGTTTTTT. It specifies CAISESLLGSPKKLFF.

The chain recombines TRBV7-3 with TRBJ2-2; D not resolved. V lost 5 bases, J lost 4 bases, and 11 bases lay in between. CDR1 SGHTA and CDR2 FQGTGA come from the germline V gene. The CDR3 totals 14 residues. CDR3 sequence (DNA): TGTGCCAGCAGCCCCACCCCCCTCACCGGGGAGCTGTTTTTT. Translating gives CASSPTPLTGELFF. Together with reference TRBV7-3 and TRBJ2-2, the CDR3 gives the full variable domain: GAGVSQTPSNKVTEKGKYVELRCDPISGHTALYWYRQSLGQGPEFLIYFQGTGAADDSGLPNDRFFAVRPEGSVSTLKIQRTERGDSAVYLCASSPTPLTGELFFGEGSRLTVL.

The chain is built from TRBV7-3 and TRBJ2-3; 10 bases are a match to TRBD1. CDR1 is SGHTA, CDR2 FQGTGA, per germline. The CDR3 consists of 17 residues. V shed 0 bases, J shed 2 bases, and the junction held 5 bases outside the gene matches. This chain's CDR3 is CASSLTDRGKYTDTQYF. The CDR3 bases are TGTGCCAGCAGCTTAACGGACAGGGGGAAGTACACAGATACGCAGTATTTT.

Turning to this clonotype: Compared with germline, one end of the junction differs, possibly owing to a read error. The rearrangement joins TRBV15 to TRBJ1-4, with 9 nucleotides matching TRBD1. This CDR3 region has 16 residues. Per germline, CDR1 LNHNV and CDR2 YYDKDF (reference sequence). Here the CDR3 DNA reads TGTGCCACCGGCAGAGTACATGCGGGACAGGGTGAAAAACTGTTTTTT. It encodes CATGRVHAGQGEKLFF. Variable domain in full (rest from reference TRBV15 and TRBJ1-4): DAMVIQNPRYQVTQFGKPVTLSCSQTLNHNVMYWYQQKSSQAPKLLFHYYDKDFNNEADTPDNFQSRRPNTSFCFLDIRSPGLGDTAMYLCATGRVHAGQGEKLFFGSGTQLSVL.

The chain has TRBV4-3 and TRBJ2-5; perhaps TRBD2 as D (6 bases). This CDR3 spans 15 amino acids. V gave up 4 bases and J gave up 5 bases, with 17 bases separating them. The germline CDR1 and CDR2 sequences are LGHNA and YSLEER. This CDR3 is CASSPYRRAGETQYF. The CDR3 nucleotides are TGCGCCAGCAGCCCCTATCGAAGGGCGGGGGAGACCCAGTACTTC.

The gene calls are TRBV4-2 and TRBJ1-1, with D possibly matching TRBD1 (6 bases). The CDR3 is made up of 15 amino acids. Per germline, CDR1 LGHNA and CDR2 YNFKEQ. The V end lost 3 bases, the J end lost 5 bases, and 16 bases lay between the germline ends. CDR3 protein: CASSHRQGRSTEAFF. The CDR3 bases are TGTGCCAGCAGCCATAGGCAGGGGAGATCAACTGAAGCTTTCTTT.

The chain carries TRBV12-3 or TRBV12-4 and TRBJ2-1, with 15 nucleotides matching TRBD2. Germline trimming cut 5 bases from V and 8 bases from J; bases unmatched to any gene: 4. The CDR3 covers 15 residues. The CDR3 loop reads CASSLGTSGGYEQFF. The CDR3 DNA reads TGTGCCAGCAGTCTCGGGACTAGCGGGGGGTATGAGCAGTTCTTC.

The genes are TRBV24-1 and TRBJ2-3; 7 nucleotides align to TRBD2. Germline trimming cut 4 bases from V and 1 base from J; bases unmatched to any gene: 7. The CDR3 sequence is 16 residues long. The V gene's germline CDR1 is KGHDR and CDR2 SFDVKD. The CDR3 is CATSDYLAACTDTQYF. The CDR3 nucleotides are TGTGCCACCAGTGACTATCTAGCGGCGTGCACAGATACGCAGTATTTT.

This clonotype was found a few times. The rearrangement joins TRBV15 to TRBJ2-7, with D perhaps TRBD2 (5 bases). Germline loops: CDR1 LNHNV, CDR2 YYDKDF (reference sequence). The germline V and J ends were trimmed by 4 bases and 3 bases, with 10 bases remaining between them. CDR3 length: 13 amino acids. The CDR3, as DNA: TGTGCCACCAGCACCGGGGTCGTCTACGAGCAGTACTTC. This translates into CATSTGVVYEQYF.

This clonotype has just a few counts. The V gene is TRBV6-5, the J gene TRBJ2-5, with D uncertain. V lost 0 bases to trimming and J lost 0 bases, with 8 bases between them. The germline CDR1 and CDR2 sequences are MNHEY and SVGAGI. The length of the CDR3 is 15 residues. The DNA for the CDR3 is TGTGCCAGCAGTTACTCAAGTGTTTACCAAGAGACCCAGTACTTC. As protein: CASSYSSVYQETQYF.